Listed here is a single TCR beta chain. This specimen comes from a study of OX40 agonist ivuxolimab in advanced cancers. Study as a whole: Patients received ivuxolimab, an intravenous treatment, every 2 weeks at 0.01 to 10 mg/kg.

Assay used: immunoSEQ multiplex PCR; TCRdb lists only in-frame clones, some missing. This table has fewer than 50,000 clones, roughly 87% appearing once. This CDR3 is built from 12 residues. Germline CDR1 MDHEN, CDR2 SYDVKM. The V end was cut by 10 bases, the J end by 5 bases, with 12 bases between. The chain carries TRBV28 and TRBJ2-1, with D possibly being TRBD2 (6 bases). The specimen comprised CD4+ or CD8+ T cells sorted from blood, sampled in a trial of the OX40 agonist ivuxolimab. The TCR originated in an adult with an advanced solid tumor such as melanoma, head and neck, liver or kidney cancer. CDR3 residues: CATGVRNNEQFF. CDR3 nucleotide sequence: TGTGCCACGGGGGTAAGAAACAATGAGCAGTTCTTC.